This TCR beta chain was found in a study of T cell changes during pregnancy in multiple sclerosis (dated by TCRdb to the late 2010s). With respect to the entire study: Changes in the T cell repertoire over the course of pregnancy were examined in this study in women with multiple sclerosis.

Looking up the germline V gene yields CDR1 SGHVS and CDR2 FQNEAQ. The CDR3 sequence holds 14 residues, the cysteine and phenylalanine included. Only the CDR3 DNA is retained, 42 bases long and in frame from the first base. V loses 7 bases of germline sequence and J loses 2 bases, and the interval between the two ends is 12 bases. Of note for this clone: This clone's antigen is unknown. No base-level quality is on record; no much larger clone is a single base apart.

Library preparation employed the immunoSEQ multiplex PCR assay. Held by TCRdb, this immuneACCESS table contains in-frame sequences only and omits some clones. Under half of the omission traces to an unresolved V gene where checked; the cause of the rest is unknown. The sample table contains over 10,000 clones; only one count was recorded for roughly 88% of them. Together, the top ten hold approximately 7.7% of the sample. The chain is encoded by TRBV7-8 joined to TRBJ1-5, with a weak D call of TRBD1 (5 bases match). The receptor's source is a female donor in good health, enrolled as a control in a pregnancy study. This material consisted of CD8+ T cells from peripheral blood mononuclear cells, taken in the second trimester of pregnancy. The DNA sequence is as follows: TGTGCCAGCACCAAAGGGGAGGGCAATCAGCCCCAGCATTTT. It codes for CASTKGEGNQPQHF.